This paragraph reports one T cell receptor beta chain. Its antigen is not known. Germline V gene lookup returns CDR1 SNHLY and CDR2 FYNNEI. The length of the CDR3 is 14 residues. V dropped 7 bases and J dropped 4; count of bases not matched to a gene: 4. The assay ran at deep level. The method was immunoSEQ multiplex PCR; TCRdb's version includes in-frame clones alone and lacks a portion of them. This table holds some 660,000 clones, around three quarters found once. The data belong to a study of shared clonotypes between healthy human individuals. Study results and caveats: Blood was the only sampled material, and tissue repertoires likely differ. Sequencing depth was expected to affect clonotype sharing among donors.

All participating donors were Caucasian adults from Nashville, Tennessee. The sequenced sample consisted of memory CD4+ T cells sorted from blood. Subset specified: CD45RA-negative fraction. The rearrangement links TRBV2 to TRBJ2-1; 10 positions agree with TRBD2. This sequence was found in a woman younger than 45 in good health. The CDR3 spells CASKSTSGYNEQFF. The CDR3 bases are TGTGCCAGCAAGTCGACTAGCGGGTACAATGAGCAGTTCTTC.